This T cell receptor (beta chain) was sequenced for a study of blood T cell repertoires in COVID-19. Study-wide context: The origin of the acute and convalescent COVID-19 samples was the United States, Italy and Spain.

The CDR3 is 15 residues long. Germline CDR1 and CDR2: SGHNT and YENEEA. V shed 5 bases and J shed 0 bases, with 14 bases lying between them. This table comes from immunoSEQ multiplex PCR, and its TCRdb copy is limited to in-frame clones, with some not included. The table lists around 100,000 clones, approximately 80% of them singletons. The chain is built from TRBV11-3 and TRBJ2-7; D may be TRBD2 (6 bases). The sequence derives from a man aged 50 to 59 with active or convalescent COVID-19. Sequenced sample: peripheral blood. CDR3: CASSRLGGSSYEQYF. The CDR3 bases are TGTGCCAGCAGCAGGTTGGGAGGATCCTCCTACGAGCAGTACTTC.